This is a list of T cell receptor beta chains from one sample in a study of blood T cell repertoires in COVID-19. Profiling relied on immunoSEQ multiplex PCR, and the TCRdb table lists in-frame clones only, not all of them. Here the sample spans 100,000 to 150,000 clones, about 86% being singletons. Sequenced sample: PBMCs or T cells enriched from blood (not recorded which). The receptors originated from a man aged 35 to 55 with acute COVID-19. Each CDR3 is given with its conserved first and last residue. A D gene is named only where the DNA matches it firmly. Clone size appears in some rows only: once, few, many, or a class for an expanded clone.

V gene	clone size	D gene	J gene	CDR3 length	CDR3 protein	CDR3 DNA
TRBV7-9	-	-	TRBJ2-5	13	CASSLGPTVTQYF	TGTGCCAGCAGCTTAGGTCCTACTGTTACCCAGTACTTC
TRBV4-2	-	TRBD2	TRBJ2-7	18	CASSQEGLSGILSYEQYF	TGTGCCAGCAGCCAAGAAGGATTGAGCGGGATATTATCCTACGAGCAGTACTTC
TRBV2	-	TRBD1	TRBJ1-2	14	CASRGDRGNYGYTF	TGTGCCAGCAGGGGAGACAGGGGGAACTATGGCTACACCTTC
TRBV7-8	few	TRBD1	TRBJ1-6	17	CASSLRTGTGKGSPLHF	TGTGCCAGCAGTTTGAGGACCGGGACAGGGAAGGGTTCACCCCTCCACTTT
TRBV7-3	-	TRBD1	TRBJ2-5	13	CASSPRGQETQYF	TGTGCCAGCAGCCCCAGGGGGCAGGAGACCCAGTACTTC
TRBV7-2	-	TRBD1	TRBJ2-7	13	CASSSDRGYEQYF	TGTGCCAGCAGCTCGGACAGGGGTTACGAGCAGTACTTC
TRBV19	-	-	TRBJ1-3	13	CASSRVNGNTIYF	TGTGCCAGTAGCAGGGTGAATGGAAACACCATATATTTT
TRBV27	-	-	TRBJ2-7	14	CASSWNSGPYEQYF	TGTGCCAGCAGTTGGAACAGCGGCCCTTACGAGCAGTACTTC
TRBV10-2	-	TRBD2	TRBJ2-2	15	CASSESGGWGGELFF	TGCGCCAGCAGTGAGAGCGGGGGCTGGGGCGGGGAGCTGTTTTTT
TRBV28	-	TRBD1	TRBJ1-1	14	CASSLEDRGSGAFF	TGTGCCAGCAGTTTAGAGGACAGGGGATCCGGCGCTTTCTTT
TRBV24-1	-	TRBD1	TRBJ2-1	13	CATSGQGRDEQFF	TGTGCCACCTCTGGACAGGGTAGGGATGAGCAGTTCTTC
TRBV5-6	-	TRBD2	TRBJ2-2	16	CASSFLAGQNTGELFF	TGTGCCAGCAGTTTTCTAGCGGGACAAAACACCGGGGAGCTGTTTTTT
TRBV6-5	-	-	TRBJ2-7	13	CASSFGQFYEQYF	TGTGCCAGCAGTTTCGGACAGTTCTACGAGCAGTACTTC
TRBV19	-	TRBD2	TRBJ2-5	16	CASRGLAAGTAETQYF	TGTGCCAGTAGAGGACTAGCGGCCGGGACGGCTGAGACCCAGTACTTC